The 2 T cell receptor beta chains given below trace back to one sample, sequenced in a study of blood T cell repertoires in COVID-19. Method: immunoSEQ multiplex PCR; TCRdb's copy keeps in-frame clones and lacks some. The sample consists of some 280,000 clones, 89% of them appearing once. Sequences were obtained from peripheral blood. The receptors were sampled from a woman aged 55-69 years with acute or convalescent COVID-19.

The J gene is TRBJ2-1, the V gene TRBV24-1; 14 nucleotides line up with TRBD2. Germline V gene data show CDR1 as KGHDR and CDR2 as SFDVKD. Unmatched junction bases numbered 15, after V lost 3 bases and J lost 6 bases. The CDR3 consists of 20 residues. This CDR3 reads CATSDLIAGTSGSYRNEQFF. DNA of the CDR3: TGTGCCACCAGTGATCTCATAGCCGGGACTAGCGGGAGTTACCGCAATGAGCAGTTCTTC.

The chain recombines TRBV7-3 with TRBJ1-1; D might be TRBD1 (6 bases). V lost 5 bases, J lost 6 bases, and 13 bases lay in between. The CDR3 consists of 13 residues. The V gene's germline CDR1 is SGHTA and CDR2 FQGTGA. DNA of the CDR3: TGTGCCAGCAGCCCAGGGACACGGTCTGAAGCTTTCTTT. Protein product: CASSPGTRSEAFF.